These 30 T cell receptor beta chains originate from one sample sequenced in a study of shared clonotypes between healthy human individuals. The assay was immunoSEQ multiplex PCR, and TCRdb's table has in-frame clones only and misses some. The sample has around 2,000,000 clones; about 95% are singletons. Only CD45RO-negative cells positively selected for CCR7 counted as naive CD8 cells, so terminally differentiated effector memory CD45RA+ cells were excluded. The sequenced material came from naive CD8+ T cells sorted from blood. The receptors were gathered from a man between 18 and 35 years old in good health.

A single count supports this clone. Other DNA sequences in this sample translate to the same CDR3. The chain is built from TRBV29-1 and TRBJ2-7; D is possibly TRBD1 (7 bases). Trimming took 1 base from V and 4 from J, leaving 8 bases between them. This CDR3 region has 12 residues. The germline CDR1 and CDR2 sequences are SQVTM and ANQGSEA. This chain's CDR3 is CSVEAGGYEQYF. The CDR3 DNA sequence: TGCAGCGTTGAAGCAGGGGGGTACGAGCAGTACTTC.

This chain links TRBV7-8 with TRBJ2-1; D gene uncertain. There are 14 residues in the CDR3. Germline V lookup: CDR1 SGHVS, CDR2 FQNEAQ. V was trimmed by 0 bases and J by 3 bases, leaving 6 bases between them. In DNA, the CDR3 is TGTGCCAGCAGCTTAGCAGGATACTACAATGAGCAGTTCTTC. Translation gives CASSLAGYYNEQFF.

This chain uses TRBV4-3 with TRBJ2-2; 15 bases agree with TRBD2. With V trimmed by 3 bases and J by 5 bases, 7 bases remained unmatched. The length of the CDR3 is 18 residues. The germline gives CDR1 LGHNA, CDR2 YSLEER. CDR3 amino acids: CASSHPGLAGGSTGELFF. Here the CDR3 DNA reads TGCGCCAGCAGCCACCCGGGACTAGCGGGAGGAAGTACCGGGGAGCTGTTTTTT.

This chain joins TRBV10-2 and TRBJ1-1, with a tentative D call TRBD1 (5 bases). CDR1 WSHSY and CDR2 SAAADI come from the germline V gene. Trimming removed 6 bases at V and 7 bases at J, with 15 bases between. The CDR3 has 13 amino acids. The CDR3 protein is CASSLGRLSEAFF. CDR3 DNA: TGCGCCAGCAGCTTGGGACGGCTGAGTGAAGCTTTCTTT.

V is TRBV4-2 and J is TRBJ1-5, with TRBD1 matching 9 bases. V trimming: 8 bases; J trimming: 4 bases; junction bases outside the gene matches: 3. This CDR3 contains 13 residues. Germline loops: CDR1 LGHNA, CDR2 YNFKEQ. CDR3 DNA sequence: TGTGCCAGCCCCGGACAGGGGAATCAGCCCCAGCATTTT. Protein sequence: CASPGQGNQPQHF.

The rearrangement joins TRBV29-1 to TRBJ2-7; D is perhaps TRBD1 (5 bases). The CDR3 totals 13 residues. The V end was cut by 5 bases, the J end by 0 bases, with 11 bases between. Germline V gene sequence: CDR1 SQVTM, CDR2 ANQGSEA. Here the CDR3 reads CSVYLTVSYEQYF. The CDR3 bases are TGCAGCGTTTATTTGACAGTCTCCTACGAGCAGTACTTC.

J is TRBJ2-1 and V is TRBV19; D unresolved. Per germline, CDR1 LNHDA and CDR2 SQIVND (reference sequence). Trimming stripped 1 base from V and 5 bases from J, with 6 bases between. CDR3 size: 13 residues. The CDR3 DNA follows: TGTGCCAGTAGTATAGTGGTTAACAATGAGCAGTTCTTC. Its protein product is CASSIVVNNEQFF. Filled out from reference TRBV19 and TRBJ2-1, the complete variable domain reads DGGITQSPKYLFRKEGQNVTLSCEQNLNHDAMYWYRQDPGQGLRLIYYSQIVNDFQKGDIAEGYSVSREKKESFPLTVTSAQKNPTAFYLCASSIVVNNEQFFGPGTRLTVL.

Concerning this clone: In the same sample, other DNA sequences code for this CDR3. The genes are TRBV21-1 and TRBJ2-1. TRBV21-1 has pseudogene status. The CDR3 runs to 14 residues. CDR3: CASRLHHSDNEQFF. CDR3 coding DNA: TGTGCCAGCAGGCTACACCATTCCGACAATGAGCAGTTCTTC.

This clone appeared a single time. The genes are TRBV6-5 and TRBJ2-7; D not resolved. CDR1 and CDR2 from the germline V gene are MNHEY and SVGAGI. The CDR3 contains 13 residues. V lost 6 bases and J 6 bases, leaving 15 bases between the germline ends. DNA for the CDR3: TGTGCCAGCAGCCCCCCTGCCTTGGGCGAGCAGTACTTC. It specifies CASSPPALGEQYF.

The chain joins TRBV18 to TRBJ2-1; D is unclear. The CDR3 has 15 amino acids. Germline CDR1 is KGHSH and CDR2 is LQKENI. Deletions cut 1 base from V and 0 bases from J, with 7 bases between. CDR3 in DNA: TGTGCCAGCTCACCACTTACGAGCTCCTACAATGAGCAGTTCTTC. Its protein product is CASSPLTSSYNEQFF.

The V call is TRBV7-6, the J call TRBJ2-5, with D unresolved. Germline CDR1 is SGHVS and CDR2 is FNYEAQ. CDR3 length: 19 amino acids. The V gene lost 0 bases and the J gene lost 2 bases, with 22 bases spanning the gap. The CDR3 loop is CASSLALANPDSPQETQYF. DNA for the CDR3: TGTGCCAGCAGCTTAGCGTTAGCCAACCCCGACTCTCCACAAGAGACCCAGTACTTC.

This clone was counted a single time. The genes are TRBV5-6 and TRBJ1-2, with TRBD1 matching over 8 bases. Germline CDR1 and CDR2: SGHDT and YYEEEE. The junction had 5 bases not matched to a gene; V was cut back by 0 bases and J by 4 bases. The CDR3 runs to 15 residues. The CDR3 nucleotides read TGTGCCAGCAGCTTGGAGGACAGGGAGATCTATGGCTACACCTTC. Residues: CASSLEDREIYGYTF.

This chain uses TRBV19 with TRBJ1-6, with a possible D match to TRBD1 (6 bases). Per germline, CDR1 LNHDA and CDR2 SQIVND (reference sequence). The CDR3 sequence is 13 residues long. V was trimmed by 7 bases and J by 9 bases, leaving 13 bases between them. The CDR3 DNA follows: TGTGCCAGTAAATGGACAGAATCTTCACCCCTCCACTTT. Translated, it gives CASKWTESSPLHF.

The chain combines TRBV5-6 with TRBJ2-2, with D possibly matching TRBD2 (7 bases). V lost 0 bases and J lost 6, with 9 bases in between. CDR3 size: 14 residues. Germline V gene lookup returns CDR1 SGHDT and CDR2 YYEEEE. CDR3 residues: CASSLARGPGELFF. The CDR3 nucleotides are TGTGCCAGCAGCTTGGCGCGGGGGCCCGGGGAGCTGTTTTTT.

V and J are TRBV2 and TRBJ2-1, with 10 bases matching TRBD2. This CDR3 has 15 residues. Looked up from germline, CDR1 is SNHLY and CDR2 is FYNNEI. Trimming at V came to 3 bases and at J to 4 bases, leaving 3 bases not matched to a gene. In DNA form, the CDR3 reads TGTGCCAGCAGTGATATAGCGGGAGGATACAATGAGCAGTTCTTC. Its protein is CASSDIAGGYNEQFF.

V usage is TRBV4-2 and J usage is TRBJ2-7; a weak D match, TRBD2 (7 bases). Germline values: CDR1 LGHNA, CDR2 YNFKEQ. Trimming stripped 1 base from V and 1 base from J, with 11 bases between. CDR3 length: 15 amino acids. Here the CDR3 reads CASSQVKGGSYEQYF. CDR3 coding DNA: TGTGCCAGCAGCCAAGTCAAGGGGGGGTCCTACGAGCAGTACTTC.

The CDR3 here is CASSPQGQLQSPLHF. In nucleotides, the CDR3 is TGCGCCAGCAGCCCCCAAGGACAGTTACAATCACCCCTCCACTTT. This sequence joins TRBV5-1 and TRBJ1-6; D possibly corresponds to TRBD1 (6 bases). The CDR3 length is 15 residues. Germline CDR1 SGHRS, CDR2 YFSETQ. Trimming took off 4 bases at V and 10 bases at J, with 18 bases between the two ends.

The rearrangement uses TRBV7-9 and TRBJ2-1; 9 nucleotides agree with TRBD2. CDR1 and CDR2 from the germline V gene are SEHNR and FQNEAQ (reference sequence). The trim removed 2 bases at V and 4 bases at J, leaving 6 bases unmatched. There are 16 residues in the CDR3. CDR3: CASSLPLAGEYNEQFF. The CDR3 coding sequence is TGTGCCAGCAGCTTACCGTTAGCGGGAGAGTACAATGAGCAGTTCTTC.

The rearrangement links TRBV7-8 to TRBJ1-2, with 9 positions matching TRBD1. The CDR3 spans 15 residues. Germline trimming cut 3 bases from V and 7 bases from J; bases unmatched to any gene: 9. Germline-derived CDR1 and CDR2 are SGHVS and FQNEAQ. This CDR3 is CASSLMGQGVGGYTF. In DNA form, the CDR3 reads TGTGCCAGCAGCTTGATGGGACAGGGTGTCGGTGGCTACACCTTC.

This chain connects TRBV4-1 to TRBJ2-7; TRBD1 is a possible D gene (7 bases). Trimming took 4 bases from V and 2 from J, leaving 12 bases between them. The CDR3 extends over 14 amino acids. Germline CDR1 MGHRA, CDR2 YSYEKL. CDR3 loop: CASSLRGTAYEQYF. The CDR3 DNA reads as TGCGCCAGCAGCCTCCGGGGGACAGCCTACGAGCAGTACTTC.

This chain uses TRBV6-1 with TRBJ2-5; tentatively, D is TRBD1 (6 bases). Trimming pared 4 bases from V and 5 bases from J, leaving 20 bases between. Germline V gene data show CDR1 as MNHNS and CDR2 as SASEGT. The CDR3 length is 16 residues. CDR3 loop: CASSATGHKMGETQYF. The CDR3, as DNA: TGTGCCAGCAGTGCAACGGGACACAAAATGGGGGAGACCCAGTACTTC.

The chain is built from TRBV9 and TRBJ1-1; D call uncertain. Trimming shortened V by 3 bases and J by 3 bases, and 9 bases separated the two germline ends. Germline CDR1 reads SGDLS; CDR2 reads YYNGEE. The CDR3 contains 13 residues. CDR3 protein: CASSEEYYTEAFF. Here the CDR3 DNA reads TGTGCCAGCAGCGAGGAATATTACACTGAAGCTTTCTTT.

The CDR3 reads CASSARTGGANEKLFF. The CDR3, as DNA: TGTGCCAGCAGCGCGCGGACAGGGGGAGCTAATGAAAAACTGTTTTTT. The rearrangement uses TRBV9 and TRBJ1-4, with 10 bases that match TRBD1. Germline V gene data show CDR1 as SGDLS and CDR2 as YYNGEE. The CDR3 loop spans 16 amino acids. The junction had 5 bases not matched to a gene; V was cut back by 3 bases and J by 3 bases.

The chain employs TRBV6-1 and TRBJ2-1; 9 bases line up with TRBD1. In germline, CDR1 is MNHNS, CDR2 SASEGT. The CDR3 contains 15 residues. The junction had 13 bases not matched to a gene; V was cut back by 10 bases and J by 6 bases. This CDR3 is CATRIDRGFVNEQFF. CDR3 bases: TGTGCCACCAGGATTGACAGGGGGTTTGTCAATGAGCAGTTCTTC.

CDR3 in DNA: TGTGCCAGCAGCACACAGGGGCCGAGCAATCAGCCCCAGCATTTT. Its protein product is CASSTQGPSNQPQHF. V usage is TRBV27 and J usage is TRBJ1-5, with TRBD1 matching 7 bases. The ends lost 6 bases at V and 1 base at J; junction bases unmatched: 6. The CDR3 spans 15 residues. Germline V gene data show CDR1 as MNHEY and CDR2 as SMNVEV (reference sequence).

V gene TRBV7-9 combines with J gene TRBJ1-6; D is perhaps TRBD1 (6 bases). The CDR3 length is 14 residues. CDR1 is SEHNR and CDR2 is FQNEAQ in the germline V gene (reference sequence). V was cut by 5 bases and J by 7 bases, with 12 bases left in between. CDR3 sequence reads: CASSTEGQNSPLHF. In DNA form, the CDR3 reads TGTGCCAGCAGCACCGAAGGACAGAATTCACCCCTCCACTTT.

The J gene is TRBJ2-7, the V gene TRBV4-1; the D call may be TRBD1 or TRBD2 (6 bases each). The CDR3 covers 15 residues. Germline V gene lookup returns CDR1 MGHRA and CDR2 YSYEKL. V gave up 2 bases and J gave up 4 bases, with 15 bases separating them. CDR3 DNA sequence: TGCGCCAGCAGCCAAAAGATCGGGGGCCATTACGAGCAGTACTTC. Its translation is CASSQKIGGHYEQYF.

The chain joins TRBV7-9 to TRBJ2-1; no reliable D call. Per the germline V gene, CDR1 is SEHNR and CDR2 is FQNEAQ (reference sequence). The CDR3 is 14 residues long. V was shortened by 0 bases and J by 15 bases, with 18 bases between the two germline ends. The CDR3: CASSLAGTFSSGFF. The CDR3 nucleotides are TGTGCCAGCAGCTTAGCGGGCACCTTTAGCTCAGGGTTCTTC.

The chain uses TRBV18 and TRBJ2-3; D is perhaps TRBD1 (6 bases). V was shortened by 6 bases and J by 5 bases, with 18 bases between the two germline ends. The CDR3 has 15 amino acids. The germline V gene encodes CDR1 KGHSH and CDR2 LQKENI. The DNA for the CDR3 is TGTGCCAGCTCTCCCCCGGACAGCTCCAGAGATACGCAGTATTTT. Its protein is CASSPPDSSRDTQYF. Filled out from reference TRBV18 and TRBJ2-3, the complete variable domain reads NAGVMQNPRHLVRRRGQEARLRCSPMKGHSHVYWYRQLPEEGLKFMVYLQKENIIDESGMPKERFSAEFPKEGPSILRIQQVVRGDSAAYFCASSPPDSSRDTQYFGPGTRLTVL.

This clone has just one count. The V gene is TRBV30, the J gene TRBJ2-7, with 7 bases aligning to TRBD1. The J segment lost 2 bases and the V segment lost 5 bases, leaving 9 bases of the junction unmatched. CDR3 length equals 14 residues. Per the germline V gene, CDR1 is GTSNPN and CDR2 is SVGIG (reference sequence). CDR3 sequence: CAWERDSEAYEQYF. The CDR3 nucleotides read TGTGCCTGGGAAAGGGACAGTGAGGCCTACGAGCAGTACTTC. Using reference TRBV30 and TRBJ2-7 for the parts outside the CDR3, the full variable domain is SQTIHQWPATLVQPVGSPLSLECTVEGTSNPNLYWYRQAAGRGLQLLFYSVGIGQISSEVPQNLSASRPQDRQFILSSKKLLLSDSGFYLCAWERDSEAYEQYFGPGTRLTVT.